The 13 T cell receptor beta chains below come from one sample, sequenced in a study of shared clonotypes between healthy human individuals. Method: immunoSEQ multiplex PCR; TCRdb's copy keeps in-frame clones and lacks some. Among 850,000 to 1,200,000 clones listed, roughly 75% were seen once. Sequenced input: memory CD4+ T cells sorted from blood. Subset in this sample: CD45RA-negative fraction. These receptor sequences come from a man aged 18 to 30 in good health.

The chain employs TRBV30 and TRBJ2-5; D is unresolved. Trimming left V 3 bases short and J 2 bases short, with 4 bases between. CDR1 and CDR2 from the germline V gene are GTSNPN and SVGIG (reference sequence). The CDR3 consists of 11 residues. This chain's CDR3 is CAWRVQETQYF. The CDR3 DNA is TGTGCCTGGAGGGTACAAGAGACCCAGTACTTC.

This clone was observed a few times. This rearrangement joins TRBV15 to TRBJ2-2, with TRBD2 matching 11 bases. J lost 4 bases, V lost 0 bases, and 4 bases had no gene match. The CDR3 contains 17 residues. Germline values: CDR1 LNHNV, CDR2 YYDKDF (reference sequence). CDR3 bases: TGTGCCACCAGCAGAGATGGGGGGACTAGCGGCACCGGGGAGCTGTTTTTT. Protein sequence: CATSRDGGTSGTGELFF.

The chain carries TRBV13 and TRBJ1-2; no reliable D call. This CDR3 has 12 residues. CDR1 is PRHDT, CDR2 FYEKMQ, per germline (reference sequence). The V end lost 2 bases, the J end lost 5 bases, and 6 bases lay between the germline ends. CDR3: CASSLNLYGYTF. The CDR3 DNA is TGTGCCAGCAGCTTAAATCTTTATGGCTACACCTTC.

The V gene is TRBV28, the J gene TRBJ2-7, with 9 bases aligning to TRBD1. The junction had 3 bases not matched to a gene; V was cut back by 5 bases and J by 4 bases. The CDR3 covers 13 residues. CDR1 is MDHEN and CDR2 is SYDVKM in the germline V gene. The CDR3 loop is CASSTGGGYEQYF. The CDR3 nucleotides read TGTGCCAGCAGTACAGGGGGCGGGTACGAGCAGTACTTC.

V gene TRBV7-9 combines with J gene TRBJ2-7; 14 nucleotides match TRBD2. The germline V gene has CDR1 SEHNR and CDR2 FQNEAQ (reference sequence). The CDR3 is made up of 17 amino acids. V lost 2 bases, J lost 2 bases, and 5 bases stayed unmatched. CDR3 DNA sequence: TGTGCCAGCAGCTTATCGGGACTAGCGGGGGCGACCTACGAGCAGTACTTC. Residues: CASSLSGLAGATYEQYF.

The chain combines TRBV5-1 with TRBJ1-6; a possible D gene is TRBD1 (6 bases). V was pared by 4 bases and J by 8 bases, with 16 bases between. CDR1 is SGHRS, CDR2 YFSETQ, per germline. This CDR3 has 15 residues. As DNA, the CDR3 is TGCGCCAGCAGCCTACAGGGTTGGGGGGATTCACCCCTCCACTTT. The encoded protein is CASSLQGWGDSPLHF. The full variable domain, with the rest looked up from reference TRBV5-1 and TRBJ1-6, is KAGVTQTPRYLIKTRGQQVTLSCSPISGHRSVSWYQQTPGQGLQFLFEYFSETQRNKGNFPGRFSGRQFSNSRSEMNVSTLELGDSALYLCASSLQGWGDSPLHFGNGTRLTVT.

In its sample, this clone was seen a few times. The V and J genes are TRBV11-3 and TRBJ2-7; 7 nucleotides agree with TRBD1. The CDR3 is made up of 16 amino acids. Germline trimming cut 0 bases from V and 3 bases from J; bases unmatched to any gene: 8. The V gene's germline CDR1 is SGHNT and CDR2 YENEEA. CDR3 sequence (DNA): TGTGCCAGCAGCTTAGATCTCAGGGGGAAAGGCTACGAGCAGTACTTC. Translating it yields CASSLDLRGKGYEQYF.

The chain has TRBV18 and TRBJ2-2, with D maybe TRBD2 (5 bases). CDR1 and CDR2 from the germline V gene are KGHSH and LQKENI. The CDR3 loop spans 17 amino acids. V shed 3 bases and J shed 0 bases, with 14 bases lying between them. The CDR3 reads CASSPPERGSNTGELFF. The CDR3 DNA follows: TGTGCCAGCTCACCTCCGGAACGAGGGTCGAACACCGGGGAGCTGTTTTTT.

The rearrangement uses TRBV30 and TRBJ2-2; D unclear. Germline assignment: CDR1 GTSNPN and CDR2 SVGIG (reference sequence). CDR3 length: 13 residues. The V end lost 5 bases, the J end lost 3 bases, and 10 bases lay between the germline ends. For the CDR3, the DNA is TGTGCCTGGGGACCGCTCCACACCGGGGAGCTGTTTTTT. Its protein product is CAWGPLHTGELFF.

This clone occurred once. The CDR3 is CASGAGGTDTQYF. Here the CDR3 DNA reads TGTGCTAGTGGTGCGGGAGGCACAGATACGCAGTATTTT. V gene TRBV12-5 combines with J gene TRBJ2-3, with 7 positions matching TRBD2. The germline CDR1 and CDR2 sequences are LGHNT and FRNRAP. The length of the CDR3 is 13 residues. The J segment lost 1 base and the V segment lost 5 bases, leaving 0 bases of the junction unmatched.

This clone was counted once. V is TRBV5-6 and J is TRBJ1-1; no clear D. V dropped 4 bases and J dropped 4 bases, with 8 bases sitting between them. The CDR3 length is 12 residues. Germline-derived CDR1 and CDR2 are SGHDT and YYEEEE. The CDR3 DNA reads TGTGCCAGCAGCGCCCTGGGCACTGAAGCTTTCTTT. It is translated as CASSALGTEAFF.

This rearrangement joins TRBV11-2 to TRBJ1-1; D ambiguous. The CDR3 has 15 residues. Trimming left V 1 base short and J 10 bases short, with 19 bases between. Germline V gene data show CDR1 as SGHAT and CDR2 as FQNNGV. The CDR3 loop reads CASSLVISSTRGAFF. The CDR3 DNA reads TGTGCCAGCAGCTTAGTTATATCCTCTACGAGAGGAGCTTTCTTT.

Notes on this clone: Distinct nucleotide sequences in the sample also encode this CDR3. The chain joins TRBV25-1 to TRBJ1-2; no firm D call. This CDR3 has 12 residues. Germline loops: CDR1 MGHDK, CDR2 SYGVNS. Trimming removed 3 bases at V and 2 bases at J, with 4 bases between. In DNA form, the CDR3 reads TGTGCCAGCAGTGACAGCAACTATGGCTACACCTTC. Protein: CASSDSNYGYTF.